The present T cell receptor (beta chain) was sequenced within a study of T cell responses to AZD1222 COVID-19 vaccine. The study, taken as a whole, reports: Clonal diversity may have been underestimated, and the donors were mostly white British, with more females than males. Vaccine-associated CD4 TCRs spanned spike, dominant at 160-218 and 743-854. Baseline seropositivity occurred in only a handful of AZD1222 recipients.

The CDR3 has 15 residues. The germline V and J ends were trimmed by 4 bases and 7 bases, with 14 bases remaining between them. Per the germline V gene, CDR1 is SGHDN and CDR2 is FVKESK. Worth noting for this clone: The antigen remains unidentified.

Profiling relied on immunoSEQ multiplex PCR, and the TCRdb table lists in-frame clones only, not all of them. The table records approximately 80,000 clones, about 91% of them present only once. Sample: peripheral blood, taken 28 days after the second AZD1222 dose. The clonotype was recovered from an adult who received the AZD1222 COVID-19 vaccine. The chain combines TRBV14 with TRBJ1-6; D is uncertain. The CDR3 DNA is TGTGCCAGCAGCCGGACCCGGGTTCTGAATTCACCCCTCCACTTT. It translates to CASSRTRVLNSPLHF. Filled out from reference TRBV14 and TRBJ1-6, the complete variable domain reads EAGVTQFPSHSVIEKGQTVTLRCDPISGHDNLYWYRRVMGKEIKFLLHFVKESKQDESGMPNNRFLAERTGGTYSTLKVQPAELEDSGVYFCASSRTRVLNSPLHFGNGTRLTVT.